Listed below are T cell receptor beta chains from one sample, sequenced in a study of OX40 agonist ivuxolimab in advanced cancers. Only in-frame clones appear in the TCRdb table, and some are missing; sequencing was by immunoSEQ multiplex PCR. The sample shows about 79,000 clones, about 88% of them seen only once. The source was CD4+ or CD8+ T cells sorted from blood, collected in a trial of the OX40 agonist ivuxolimab. These receptors all come from an adult with an advanced solid tumor such as melanoma, head and neck, liver or kidney cancer. The CDR3 runs from the conserved cysteine through the conserved F or W. Fields, in order: D gene, J gene, clone size, V gene, CDR3 DNA, CDR3 protein. D genes are given only for firm matches. Clone size is shown for a subset of rows, as once, few, many or a class of expanded clone.

>.|TRBJ2-7|.|TRBV30
TGTGCCTGGAGGGGGGGGCCGGGCCTAACCTACGAGCAGTACTTC
CAWRGGPGLTYEQYF
>.|TRBJ2-4|.|TRBV11-2
TGTGCCAGCAGCTTAGATGTAGGCAGTCGCAAAAACATTCAGTACTTC
CASSLDVGSRKNIQYF
>TRBD1|TRBJ1-1|.|TRBV12-5
TGTGCTAGTGCCCAGGGGGGATGGAACACTGAAGCTTTCTTT
CASAQGGWNTEAFF
>.|TRBJ1-2|.|TRBV5-4
TGTGCCAGCAGCTTGGTACGACAGACCAACTATGGCTACACCTTC
CASSLVRQTNYGYTF
>.|TRBJ2-7|.|TRBV7-8
TGTGCCAGCAGCTTACGGCTCAAAACCTACGAGCAGTACTTC
CASSLRLKTYEQYF
>.|TRBJ2-1|few|TRBV19
TGTGCCAGTAGTAGCTTGAGGACAGAGATCTACAATGAGCAGTTCTTC
CASSSLRTEIYNEQFF
>.|TRBJ2-3|.|TRBV29-1
TGCAGCGTTGGCCCAGGGTTCGGCACAGATACGCAGTATTTT
CSVGPGFGTDTQYF
>TRBD2|TRBJ2-3|.|TRBV10-1
TGCGCCAGCAGCGGGGGACTAGCAGATTTCACAGATACGCAGTATTTT
CASSGGLADFTDTQYF
>TRBD1|TRBJ1-6|.|TRBV2
TGTGCCAGCAGTGAAGCCCCGGGACAGGGATATTCACCCCTCCACTTT
CASSEAPGQGYSPLHF
>.|TRBJ2-2|.|TRBV29-1
TGCAGCGTTGAAGGAAACAGGGCCGGGGAGCTGTTTTTT
CSVEGNRAGELFF
>TRBD2|TRBJ2-5|.|TRBV10-3
TGTGCCATCAGTGCCTTTAGCGGGGGGGTCCAAGAGACCCAGTACTTC
CAISAFSGGVQETQYF
>.|TRBJ2-7|.|TRBV7-2
TGTGCCAGCAGCTTAGACGGGGCCGGGGCCACCTACGAGCAGTACTTC
CASSLDGAGATYEQYF
>.|TRBJ1-4|.|TRBV20-1
TGCAGTGCTCCGAAGACTGAAAAACTGTTTTTT
CSAPKTEKLFF
>.|TRBJ2-5|.|TRBV4-1
TGCGCCAGCAGCCAGGATAGGGTGGGGCAACCTTTCGCAGGGACCCAGTACTTC
CASSQDRVGQPFAGTQYF
>TRBD2|TRBJ2-3|once|TRBV30
TGTGCACGGACTAGCGGGAGTTCAGATACGCAGTATTTT
CARTSGSSDTQYF
>.|TRBJ2-7|.|TRBV28
TGTGCCAGCAGCGCGTTTGCCTACGAGCAGTACTTC
CASSAFAYEQYF
>.|TRBJ1-1|.|TRBV6-5
TGTGCCAGCACCACCCCGGAGTTGAACACTGAAGCTTTCTTT
CASTTPELNTEAFF
>TRBD2|TRBJ2-4|.|TRBV7-2
TGTGCCAGCAGCCCGCCTAATAGCGGGAGAATCAACATTCAGTACTTC
CASSPPNSGRINIQYF